The 9 T cell receptor beta chains in this list originate from one sample, sequenced in a study of post-analysis software for immune sequencing data. Researchers reported that TCR beta cDNA libraries carried unique molecular identifiers. TCRdb redid the calling of the PCR reads with MiXCR, one entry per CDR3 protein. The sample records some 800,000 distinct CDR3 sequences, around 45% being singletons. Their recognized antigens are unknown. Study conclusions and caveats: TRBV5-6, TRBV5-1 and TRBV20-1 were among four or five TRBV segments more frequent in patients than controls.

The sample consisted of blood. The receptors shown here come from a girl under 18 with multiple sclerosis.

V gene TRBV5-1 combines with J gene TRBJ2-5; possibly TRBD1 or TRBD2 for D (5 bases each). Germline lookup yields CDR1 SGHRS and CDR2 YFSETQ. The CDR3 length is 15 residues. The V end lost 2 bases, the J end lost 0 bases, and 11 bases lay between the germline ends. This CDR3 reads CASSFRDGHQETQYF. Written as DNA, the CDR3 is TGCGCCAGCAGCTTTCGGGACGGACACCAAGAGACCCAGTACTTC. Combining the CDR3 with reference TRBV5-1 and TRBJ2-5 gives the whole variable domain KAGVTQTPRYLIKTRGQQVTLSCSPISGHRSVSWYQQTPGQGLQFLFEYFSETQRNKGNFPGRFSGRQFSNSRSEMNVSTLELGDSALYLCASSFRDGHQETQYFGPGTRLLVL.

The rearrangement links TRBV14 to TRBJ1-1, with D unresolved. In germline, CDR1 is SGHDN, CDR2 FVKESK. This CDR3 is 13 amino acids long. Trimming stripped 0 bases from V and 4 bases from J, with 6 bases between. The DNA for the CDR3 is TGTGCCAGCAGCCAAGATCGTCTCACTGAAGCTTTCTTT. It encodes CASSQDRLTEAFF.

This clonotype was counted only a few times. V is TRBV12-3 or TRBV12-4 and J is TRBJ2-1, with a possible D match to TRBD1 (5 bases). The V gene lost 2 bases and the J gene lost 4 bases, with 12 bases spanning the gap. This CDR3 has 15 amino acids. CDR3 amino acids: CASSLTKQEYNEQFF. The CDR3 DNA follows: TGTGCCAGCAGTTTAACGAAACAGGAGTACAATGAGCAGTTCTTC.

This chain joins TRBV12-3 or TRBV12-4 and TRBJ2-1; 8 nucleotides agree with TRBD2. The V segment lost 0 bases and the J segment 5 bases; nucleotides outside the gene matches: 12. This CDR3 comprises 18 residues. The CDR3 DNA sequence: TGTGCCAGCAGTTTAGCGACCCTAGCGGGTACTTGGAACAATGAGCAGTTCTTC. Translating it yields CASSLATLAGTWNNEQFF.

The chain employs TRBV5-5 and TRBJ1-5; no clear D. The V gene lost 4 bases and the J gene lost 0 bases, with 11 bases spanning the gap. CDR1 is SGHKS, CDR2 YYEKEE, per germline (reference sequence). The CDR3 has 15 residues. CDR3 sequence reads: CASSLFTNSNQPQHF. The CDR3 coding sequence is TGTGCCAGCAGCCTGTTCACCAATAGCAATCAGCCCCAGCATTTT.

The J gene is TRBJ2-7, the V gene TRBV5-1; possibly TRBD1 or TRBD2 for D (5 bases each). The last part of the DNA fits TRBJ2-5 better; the J call may be wrong. This CDR3 spans 14 amino acids. Germline values: CDR1 SGHRS, CDR2 YFSETQ. The CDR3 DNA follows: TGCGCCAGCAGCCCTGGCTCAGGGACAGAGACCCAGTACTTC. It codes for CASSPGSGTETQYF.

This clonotype has only a few counts. V usage is TRBV6-5 and J usage is TRBJ2-7; D gene uncertain. Germline-derived CDR1 and CDR2 are MNHEY and SVGAGI. The V and J ends lost 5 bases and 4 bases respectively, with 12 bases between them. The CDR3 consists of 13 residues. The CDR3: CASSTAVGYEQYF. The CDR3, as DNA: TGTGCCAGCAGTACCGCGGTTGGGTACGAGCAGTACTTC.

The chain recombines TRBV10-1 with TRBJ2-3; 7 nucleotides match TRBD2. Trimming removed 0 bases from V and 3 bases from J; junction bases left unmatched: 3. Germline lookup yields CDR1 WNHNN and CDR2 SYGVQD (reference sequence). The CDR3 length is 15 residues. The CDR3 DNA reads TGCGCCAGCAGTGAGTCTTTGCGGGAGACAGATACGCAGTATTTT. Encoded protein: CASSESLRETDTQYF.

This clonotype occurred many times. This rearrangement joins TRBV29-1 to TRBJ2-3, with D possibly matching TRBD2 (7 bases). The V end lost 6 bases, the J end lost 2 bases, and 9 bases lay between the germline ends. This CDR3 contains 12 residues. Germline-derived CDR1 and CDR2 are SQVTM and ANQGSEA. The CDR3 nucleotides are TGCAGCGTCGGGGGGCTCACAGATACGCAGTATTTT. Residues: CSVGGLTDTQYF.